This is a list of T cell receptor beta chains from one sample in a study of OX40 agonist ivuxolimab in advanced cancers. Libraries were prepared by immunoSEQ multiplex PCR; TCRdb keeps only in-frame clonotypes and omits some of them. Altogether approximately 100,000 clones are present, 90% being singletons, with the ten largest covering approximately 0.3%. This specimen was CD4+ or CD8+ T cells sorted from blood, taken in a trial of the OX40 agonist ivuxolimab. The receptor source for this set is an adult with an advanced solid tumor such as melanoma, head and neck, liver or kidney cancer. CDR3s include the opening cysteine and the closing phenylalanine or tryptophan. The order of the fields is J gene, clone size, D gene, V gene, CDR3 DNA, CDR3 protein. A D gene is named only where the DNA matches it firmly. The size entry is marked missing in some rows and otherwise reads once, few, many or a size class.

J: TRBJ2-1; size: NA; D: NA; V: TRBV9; DNA: TGTGCCAGCAGCGTGAATTGGGGCGGCCGCTCCTACAATGAGCAGTTCTTC; CDR3: CASSVNWGGRSYNEQFF
J: TRBJ2-4; size: NA; D: TRBD2; V: TRBV11-2; DNA: TGTGCCAGCAGCTCCCAGACTAGCGTACTGAAAAACATTCAGTACTTC; CDR3: CASSSQTSVLKNIQYF
J: TRBJ2-1; size: NA; D: TRBD1; V: TRBV7-6; DNA: TGTGCCAGCAGCTTAGGTTCCGGGACAGGGGGCTGGAATGAGCAGTTCTTC; CDR3: CASSLGSGTGGWNEQFF
J: TRBJ2-7; size: once; D: TRBD2; V: TRBV11-2; DNA: TGTGCCAGCAGCTTGAACGTCCTAGCGGCCCACGAGCAGTACTTC; CDR3: CASSLNVLAAHEQYF
J: TRBJ1-5; size: NA; D: NA; V: TRBV15; DNA: TGTGCCACCAGCAGAGTTTGGAGAGAGCCCCAGCATTTT; CDR3: CATSRVWREPQHF
J: TRBJ2-7; size: NA; D: TRBD1; V: TRBV4-2; DNA: TGTGCCAGCAGCCACCACCGGACAGGGGGCGACGAGCAGTACTTC; CDR3: CASSHHRTGGDEQYF
J: TRBJ2-7; size: NA; D: NA; V: TRBV21-1; DNA: TGTGCCAGCAGCAAGAGGACAGGGGCCACCTACGAGCAGTACTTC; CDR3: CASSKRTGATYEQYF
J: TRBJ2-7; size: NA; D: NA; V: TRBV7-9; DNA: TGTGCCAGCAGCACGGGACCGGACTCCTACGAGCAGTACTTC; CDR3: CASSTGPDSYEQYF
J: TRBJ2-5; size: NA; D: TRBD2; V: TRBV18; DNA: TGTGCCAGCTCACCCTCCCGGGAGGCTAGATTTAATTGGGAGACCCAGTACTTC; CDR3: CASSPSREARFNWETQYF
J: TRBJ2-7; size: NA; D: NA; V: TRBV7-2; DNA: TGTGCCAGCAGCTTAGGGGAACACATCAGCTCAGGCTACGAGCAGTACTTC; CDR3: CASSLGEHISSGYEQYF
J: TRBJ2-1; size: NA; D: NA; V: TRBV11-2; DNA: TGTGCCAGCCGCGGTCAGGGGAGCGGAACCTACAATGAGCAGTTCTTC; CDR3: CASRGQGSGTYNEQFF
J: TRBJ1-3; size: NA; D: NA; V: TRBV28; DNA: TGTGCCAGCAGTTTCGGGATCGGAAACACCATATATTTT; CDR3: CASSFGIGNTIYF
J: TRBJ2-7; size: NA; D: NA; V: TRBV18; DNA: TGTGCCAGCTCACCGCTCGGGACTCCGAACGAGCAGTACTTC; CDR3: CASSPLGTPNEQYF
J: TRBJ1-1; size: NA; D: NA; V: TRBV27; DNA: TGTGCCAGCAGTCAAAGGGGTTGGACTGAAGCTTTCTTT; CDR3: CASSQRGWTEAFF
J: TRBJ2-1; size: NA; D: NA; V: TRBV6-1; DNA: TGTGCCAGCAGTCCCCGGACGGGTTACAATGAGCAGTTCTTC; CDR3: CASSPRTGYNEQFF
J: TRBJ2-7; size: NA; D: TRBD2; V: TRBV5-1; DNA: TGCGCCAGCAGCTTGGGGGGGACTAGCGTCTACGAGCAGTACTTC; CDR3: CASSLGGTSVYEQYF
J: TRBJ2-7; size: NA; D: NA; V: TRBV9; DNA: TGTGCCAGCAGCGTGGGCCATTCCTACGAGCAGTACTTC; CDR3: CASSVGHSYEQYF
J: TRBJ2-1; size: NA; D: TRBD2; V: TRBV18; DNA: TGTGCCAGCTCACCAGGAAACCGGCGACTAGCGGGAGGGGGTGAGCAGTTCTTC; CDR3: CASSPGNRRLAGGGEQFF
J: TRBJ1-6; size: once; D: TRBD1; V: TRBV5-4; DNA: TGTGCCAGCAGCCGAGCACAGGGGGATAATTCACCCCTCCACTTT; CDR3: CASSRAQGDNSPLHF
J: TRBJ2-2; size: NA; D: TRBD2; V: TRBV28; DNA: TGTGCCAGCAGTTTCCTAGCGGCAACCGGGGAGCTGTTTTTT; CDR3: CASSFLAATGELFF
J: TRBJ1-1; size: NA; D: NA; V: TRBV18; DNA: TGTGCCAGCTCACCGGATCGGTTGAACACTGAAGCTTTCTTT; CDR3: CASSPDRLNTEAFF
J: TRBJ2-1; size: NA; D: TRBD2; V: TRBV27; DNA: TGTGCCAGCAGTTTATCCTCGTTTCCGGGAGGGGATGTCAATGAGCAGTTCTTC; CDR3: CASSLSSFPGGDVNEQFF
J: TRBJ2-5; size: once; D: TRBD2; V: TRBV11-2; DNA: TGTGCCAGCAGCTTAGTTTTAGCGGGATTCCAAGAGACCCAGTACTTC; CDR3: CASSLVLAGFQETQYF
J: TRBJ2-1; size: NA; D: TRBD2; V: TRBV5-1; DNA: TGCGCCAGCACCGAAAGCGGGAGGAGCTCCTACAATGAGCAGTTCTTC; CDR3: CASTESGRSSYNEQFF
J: TRBJ2-1; size: NA; D: NA; V: TRBV27; DNA: TGTGCCAGCAGTTTATCGACTATCTACAGTGAGCAGTTCTTC; CDR3: CASSLSTIYSEQFF